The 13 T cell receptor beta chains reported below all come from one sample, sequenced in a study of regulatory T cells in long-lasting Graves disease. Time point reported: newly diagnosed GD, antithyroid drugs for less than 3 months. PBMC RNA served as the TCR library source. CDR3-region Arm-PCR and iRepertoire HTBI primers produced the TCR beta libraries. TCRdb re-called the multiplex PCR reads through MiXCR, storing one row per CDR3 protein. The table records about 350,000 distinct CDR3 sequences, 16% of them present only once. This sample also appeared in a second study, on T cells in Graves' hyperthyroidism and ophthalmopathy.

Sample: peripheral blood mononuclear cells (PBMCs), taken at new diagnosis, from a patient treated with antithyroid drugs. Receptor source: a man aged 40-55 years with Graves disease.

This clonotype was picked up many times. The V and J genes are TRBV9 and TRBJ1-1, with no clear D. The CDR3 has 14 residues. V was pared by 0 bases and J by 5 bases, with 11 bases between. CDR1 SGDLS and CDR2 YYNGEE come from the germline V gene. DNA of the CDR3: TGTGCCAGCAGCGTAGGGAGCCTTGGAACTGAAGCTTTCTTT. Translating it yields CASSVGSLGTEAFF. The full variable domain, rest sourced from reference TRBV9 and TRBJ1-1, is DSGVTQTPKHLITATGQRVTLRCSPRSGDLSVYWYQQSLDQGLQFLIQYYNGEERAKGNILERFSAQQFPDLHSELNLSSLELGDSALYFCASSVGSLGTEAFFGQGTRLTVV.

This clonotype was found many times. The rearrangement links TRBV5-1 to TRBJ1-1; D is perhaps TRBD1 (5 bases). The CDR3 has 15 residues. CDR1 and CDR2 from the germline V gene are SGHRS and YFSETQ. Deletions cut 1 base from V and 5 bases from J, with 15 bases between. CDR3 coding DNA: TGCGCCAGCAGCTTGTGGTGGGACGGGAGGACTGAAGCTTTCTTT. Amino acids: CASSLWWDGRTEAFF.

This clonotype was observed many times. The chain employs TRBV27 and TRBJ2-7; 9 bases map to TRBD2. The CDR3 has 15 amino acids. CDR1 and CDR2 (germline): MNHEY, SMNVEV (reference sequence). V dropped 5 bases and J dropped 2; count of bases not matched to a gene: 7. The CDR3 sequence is CASSPQASGTYEQYF. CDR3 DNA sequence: TGTGCCAGCAGTCCCCAGGCTAGCGGGACCTACGAGCAGTACTTC.

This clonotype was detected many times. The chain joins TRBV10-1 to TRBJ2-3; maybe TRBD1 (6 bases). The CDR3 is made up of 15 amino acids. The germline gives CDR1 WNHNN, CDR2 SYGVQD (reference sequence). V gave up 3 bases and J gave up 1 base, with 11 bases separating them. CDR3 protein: CASSDSPGGTDTQYF. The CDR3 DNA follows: TGCGCCAGCAGTGATAGTCCAGGGGGCACAGATACGCAGTATTTT.

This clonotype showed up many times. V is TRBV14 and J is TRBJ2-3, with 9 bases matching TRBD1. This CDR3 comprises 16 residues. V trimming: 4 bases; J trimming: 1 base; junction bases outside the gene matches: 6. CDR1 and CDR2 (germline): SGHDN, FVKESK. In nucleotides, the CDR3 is TGTGCCAGCAGCCTTTACAGGGGGCATGGCACAGATACGCAGTATTTT. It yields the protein CASSLYRGHGTDTQYF.

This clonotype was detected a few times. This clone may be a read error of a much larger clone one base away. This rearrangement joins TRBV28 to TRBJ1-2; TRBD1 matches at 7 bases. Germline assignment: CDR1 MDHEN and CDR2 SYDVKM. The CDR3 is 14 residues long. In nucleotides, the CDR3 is TGTGCCAGCAGTCCGTGGGACAGAGTCTATGGCCACACCTTC. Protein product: CASSPWDRVYGHTF.

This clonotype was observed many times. CDR3 coding DNA: TGTGCCAGCAGTTACTTACTAGCGGGGGAAGAGACCCAGTACTTC. The encoded protein is CASSYLLAGEETQYF. The rearrangement links TRBV6-9 to TRBJ2-5; TRBD2 aligns across 11 bases. Germline values: CDR1 MNHGY, CDR2 SVAAGI. Trimming at V came to 3 bases and at J to 3 bases, leaving 3 bases not matched to a gene. The CDR3 is 15 residues long.

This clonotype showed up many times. The CDR3 bases are TGTGCCAGCAGGAGGGGTTTCACGAACACTGAAGCTTTCTTT. Translating gives CASRRGFTNTEAFF. The chain combines TRBV11-2 with TRBJ1-1, with a tentative D call TRBD1 (5 bases). V was cut by 6 bases and J by 1 base, with 12 bases left in between. This CDR3 has 14 amino acids. Per the germline V gene, CDR1 is SGHAT and CDR2 is FQNNGV.

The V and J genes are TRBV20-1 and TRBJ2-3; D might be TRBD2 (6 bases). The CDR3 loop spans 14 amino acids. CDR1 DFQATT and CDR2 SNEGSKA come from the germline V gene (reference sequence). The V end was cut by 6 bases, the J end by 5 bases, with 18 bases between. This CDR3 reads CSALTSGMQDTQYF. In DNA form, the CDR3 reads TGCAGTGCCCTGACTAGTGGGATGCAAGATACGCAGTATTTT.

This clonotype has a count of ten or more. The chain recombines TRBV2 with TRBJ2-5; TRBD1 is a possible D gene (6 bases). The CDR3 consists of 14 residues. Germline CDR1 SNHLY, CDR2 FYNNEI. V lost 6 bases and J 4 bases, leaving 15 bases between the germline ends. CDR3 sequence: CASRHRQALETQYF. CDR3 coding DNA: TGTGCCAGCAGACACAGACAGGCCCTAGAGACCCAGTACTTC.

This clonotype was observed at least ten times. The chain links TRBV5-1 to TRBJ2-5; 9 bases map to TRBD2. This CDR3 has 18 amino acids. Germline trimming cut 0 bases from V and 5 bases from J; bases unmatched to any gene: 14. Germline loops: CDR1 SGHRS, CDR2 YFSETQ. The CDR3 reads CASSLAGARGGRSETQYF. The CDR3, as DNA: TGCGCCAGCAGCTTGGCCGGGGCGCGGGGGGGCCGTTCCGAGACCCAGTACTTC.

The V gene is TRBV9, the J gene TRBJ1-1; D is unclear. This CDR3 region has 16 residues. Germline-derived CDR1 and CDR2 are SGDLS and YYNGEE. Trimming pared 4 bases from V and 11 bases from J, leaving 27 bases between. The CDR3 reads CASSPSGMSNPSVAFF. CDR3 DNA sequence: TGTGCCAGCAGCCCATCTGGGATGAGTAATCCTAGTGTGGCTTTCTTT. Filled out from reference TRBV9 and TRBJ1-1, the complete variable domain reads DSGVTQTPKHLITATGQRVTLRCSPRSGDLSVYWYQQSLDQGLQFLIQYYNGEERAKGNILERFSAQQFPDLHSELNLSSLELGDSALYFCASSPSGMSNPSVAFFGQGTRLTVV.

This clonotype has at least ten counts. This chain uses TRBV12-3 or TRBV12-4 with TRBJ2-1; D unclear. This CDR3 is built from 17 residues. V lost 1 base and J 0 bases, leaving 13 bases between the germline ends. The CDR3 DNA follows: TGTGCCAGCAGTTTAGGTCTCGACACAAACTCCTACAATGAGCAGTTCTTC. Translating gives CASSLGLDTNSYNEQFF.